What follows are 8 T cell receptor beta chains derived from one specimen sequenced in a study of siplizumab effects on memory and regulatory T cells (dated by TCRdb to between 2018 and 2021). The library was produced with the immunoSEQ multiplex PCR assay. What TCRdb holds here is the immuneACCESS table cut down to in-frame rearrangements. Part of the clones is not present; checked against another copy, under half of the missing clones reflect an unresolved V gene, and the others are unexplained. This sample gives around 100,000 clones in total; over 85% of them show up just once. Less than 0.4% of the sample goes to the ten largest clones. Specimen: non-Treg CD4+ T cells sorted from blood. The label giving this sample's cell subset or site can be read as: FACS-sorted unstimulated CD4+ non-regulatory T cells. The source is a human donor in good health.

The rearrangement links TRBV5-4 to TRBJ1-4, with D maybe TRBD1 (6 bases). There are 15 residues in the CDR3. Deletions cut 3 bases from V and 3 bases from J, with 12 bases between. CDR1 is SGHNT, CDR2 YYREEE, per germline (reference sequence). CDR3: CASSSLTGPNEKLFF. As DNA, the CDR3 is TGTGCCAGCAGCTCCCTGACAGGACCTAATGAAAAACTGTTTTTT. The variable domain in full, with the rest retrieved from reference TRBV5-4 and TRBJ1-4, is ETGVTQSPTHLIKTRGQQVTLRCSSQSGHNTVSWYQQALGQGPQFIFQYYREEENGRGNFPPRFSGLQFPNYSSELNVNALELDDSALYLCASSSLTGPNEKLFFGSGTQLSVL.

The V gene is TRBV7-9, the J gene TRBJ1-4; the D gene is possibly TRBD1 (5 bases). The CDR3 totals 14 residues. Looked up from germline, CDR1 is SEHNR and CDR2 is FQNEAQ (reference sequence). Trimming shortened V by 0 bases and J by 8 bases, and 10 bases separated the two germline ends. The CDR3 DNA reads TGTGCCAGCAGCTTAGCGGGGGTTCGGGAAAAACTGTTTTTT. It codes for CASSLAGVREKLFF.

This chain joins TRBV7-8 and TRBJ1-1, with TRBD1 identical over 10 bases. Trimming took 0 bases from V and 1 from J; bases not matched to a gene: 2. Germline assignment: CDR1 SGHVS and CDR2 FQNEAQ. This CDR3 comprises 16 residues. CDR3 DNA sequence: TGTGCCAGCAGCTTAGCGCGGGACAGGGGGAACACTGAAGCTTTCTTT. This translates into CASSLARDRGNTEAFF.

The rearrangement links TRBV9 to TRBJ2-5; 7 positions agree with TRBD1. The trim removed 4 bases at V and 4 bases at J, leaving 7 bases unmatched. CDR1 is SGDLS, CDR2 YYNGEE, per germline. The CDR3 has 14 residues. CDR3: CASSPRPGGETQYF. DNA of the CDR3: TGTGCCAGCAGCCCTAGACCAGGGGGAGAGACCCAGTACTTC.

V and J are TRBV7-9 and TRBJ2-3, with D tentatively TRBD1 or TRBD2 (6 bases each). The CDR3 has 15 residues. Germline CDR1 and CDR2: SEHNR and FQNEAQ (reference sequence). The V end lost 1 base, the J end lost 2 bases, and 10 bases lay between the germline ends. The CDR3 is CASSLDGGDTDTQYF. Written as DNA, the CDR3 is TGTGCCAGCAGCTTAGACGGGGGCGACACAGATACGCAGTATTTT.

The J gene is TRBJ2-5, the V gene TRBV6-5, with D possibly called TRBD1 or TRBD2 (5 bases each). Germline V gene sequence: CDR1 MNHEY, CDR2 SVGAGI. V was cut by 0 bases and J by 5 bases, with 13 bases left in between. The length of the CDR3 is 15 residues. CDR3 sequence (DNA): TGTGCCAGCAGTTACTCCAGGGACGCCCTCGAGACCCAGTACTTC. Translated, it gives CASSYSRDALETQYF.

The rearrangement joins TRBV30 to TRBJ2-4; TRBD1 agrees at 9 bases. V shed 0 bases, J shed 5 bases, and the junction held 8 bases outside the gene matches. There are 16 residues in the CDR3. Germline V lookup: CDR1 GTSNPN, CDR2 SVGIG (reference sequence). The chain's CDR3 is CAWSVQQGAEENIQYF. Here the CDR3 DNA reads TGTGCCTGGAGTGTACAACAGGGGGCGGAGGAAAACATTCAGTACTTC.

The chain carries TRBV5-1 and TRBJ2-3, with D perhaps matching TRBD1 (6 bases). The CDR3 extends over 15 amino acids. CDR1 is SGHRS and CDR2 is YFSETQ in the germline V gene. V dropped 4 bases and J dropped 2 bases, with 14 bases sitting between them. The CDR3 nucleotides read TGCGCCAGCAGCCCAGGCAGGGGACACACAGATACGCAGTATTTT. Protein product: CASSPGRGHTDTQYF. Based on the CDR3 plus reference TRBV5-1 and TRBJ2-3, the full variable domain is KAGVTQTPRYLIKTRGQQVTLSCSPISGHRSVSWYQQTPGQGLQFLFEYFSETQRNKGNFPGRFSGRQFSNSRSEMNVSTLELGDSALYLCASSPGRGHTDTQYFGPGTRLTVL.